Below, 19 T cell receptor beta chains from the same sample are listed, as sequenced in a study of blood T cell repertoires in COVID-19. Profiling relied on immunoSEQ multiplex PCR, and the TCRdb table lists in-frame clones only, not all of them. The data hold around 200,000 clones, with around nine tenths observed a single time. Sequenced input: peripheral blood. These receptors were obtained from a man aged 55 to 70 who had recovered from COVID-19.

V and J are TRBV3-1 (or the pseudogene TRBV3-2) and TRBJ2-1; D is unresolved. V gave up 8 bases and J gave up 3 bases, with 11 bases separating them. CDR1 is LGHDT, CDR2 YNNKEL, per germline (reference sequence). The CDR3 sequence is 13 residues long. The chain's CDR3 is CASLGGFYNEQFF. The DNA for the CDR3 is TGTGCCAGCCTAGGCGGTTTCTACAATGAGCAGTTCTTC.

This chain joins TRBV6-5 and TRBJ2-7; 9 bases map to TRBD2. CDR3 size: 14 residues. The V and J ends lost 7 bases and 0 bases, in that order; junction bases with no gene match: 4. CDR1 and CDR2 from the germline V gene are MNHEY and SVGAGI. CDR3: CASKAGGSSYEQYF. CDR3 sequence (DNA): TGTGCCAGCAAGGCGGGAGGGAGCTCCTACGAGCAGTACTTC.

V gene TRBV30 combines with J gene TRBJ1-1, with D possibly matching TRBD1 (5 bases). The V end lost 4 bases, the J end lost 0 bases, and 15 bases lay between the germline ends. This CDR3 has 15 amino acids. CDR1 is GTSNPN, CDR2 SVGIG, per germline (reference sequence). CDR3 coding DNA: TGTGCCTGGACTGTCCCCCACAGGATGAACACTGAAGCTTTCTTT. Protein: CAWTVPHRMNTEAFF.

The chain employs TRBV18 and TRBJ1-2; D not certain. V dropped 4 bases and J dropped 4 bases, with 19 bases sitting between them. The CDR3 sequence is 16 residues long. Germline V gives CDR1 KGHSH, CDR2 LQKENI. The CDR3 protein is CASSQSTGTRGYGYTF. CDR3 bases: TGTGCCAGCTCACAGAGTACGGGAACCCGGGGCTATGGCTACACCTTC.

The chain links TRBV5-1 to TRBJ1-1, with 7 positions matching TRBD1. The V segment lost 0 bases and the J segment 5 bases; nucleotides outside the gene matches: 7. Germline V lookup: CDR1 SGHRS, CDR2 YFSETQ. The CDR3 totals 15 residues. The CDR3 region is CASSLEGARRTEAFF. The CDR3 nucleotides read TGCGCCAGCAGCTTGGAGGGGGCTCGAAGGACTGAAGCTTTCTTT. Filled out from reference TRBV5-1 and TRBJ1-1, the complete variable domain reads KAGVTQTPRYLIKTRGQQVTLSCSPISGHRSVSWYQQTPGQGLQFLFEYFSETQRNKGNFPGRFSGRQFSNSRSEMNVSTLELGDSALYLCASSLEGARRTEAFFGQGTRLTVV.

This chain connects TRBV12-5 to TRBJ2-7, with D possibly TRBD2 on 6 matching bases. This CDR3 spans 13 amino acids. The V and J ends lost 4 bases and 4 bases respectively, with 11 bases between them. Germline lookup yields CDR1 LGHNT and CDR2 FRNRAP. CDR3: CASGWGEYYEQYF. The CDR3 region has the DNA TGTGCTAGTGGTTGGGGGGAATATTACGAGCAGTACTTC.

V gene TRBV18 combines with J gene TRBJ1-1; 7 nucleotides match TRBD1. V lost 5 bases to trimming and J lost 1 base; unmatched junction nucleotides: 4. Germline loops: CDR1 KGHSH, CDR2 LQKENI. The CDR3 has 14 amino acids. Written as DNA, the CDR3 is TGTGCCAGCTCAATACAGGGGACGAACACTGAAGCTTTCTTT. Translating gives CASSIQGTNTEAFF.

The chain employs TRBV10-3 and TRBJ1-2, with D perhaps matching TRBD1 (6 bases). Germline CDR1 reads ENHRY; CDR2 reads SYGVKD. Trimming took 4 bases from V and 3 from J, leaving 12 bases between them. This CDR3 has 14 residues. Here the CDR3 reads CAISVDTGYYGYTF. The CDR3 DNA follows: TGTGCCATCAGTGTTGACACAGGGTACTATGGCTACACCTTC.

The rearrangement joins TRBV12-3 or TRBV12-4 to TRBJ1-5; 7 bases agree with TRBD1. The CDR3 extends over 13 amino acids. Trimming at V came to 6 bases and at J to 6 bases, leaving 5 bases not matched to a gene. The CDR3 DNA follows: TGTGCCAGCAGCCTAGACAGGGCTCAGCCCCAGCATTTT. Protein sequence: CASSLDRAQPQHF.

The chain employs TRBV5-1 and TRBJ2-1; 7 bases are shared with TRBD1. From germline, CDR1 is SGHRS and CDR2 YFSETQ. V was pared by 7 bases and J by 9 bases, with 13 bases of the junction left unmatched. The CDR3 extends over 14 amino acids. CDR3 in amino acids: CASYSSGQLFEQFF. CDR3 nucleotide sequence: TGCGCCAGCTACTCGTCGGGACAGTTATTTGAGCAGTTCTTC.

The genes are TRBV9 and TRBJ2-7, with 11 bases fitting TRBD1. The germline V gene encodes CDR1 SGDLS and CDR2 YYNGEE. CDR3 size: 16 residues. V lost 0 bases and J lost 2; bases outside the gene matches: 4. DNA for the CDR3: TGTGCCAGCAGCGTAGCTGGACAGGGGGCCCCCTACGAGCAGTACTTC. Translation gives CASSVAGQGAPYEQYF.

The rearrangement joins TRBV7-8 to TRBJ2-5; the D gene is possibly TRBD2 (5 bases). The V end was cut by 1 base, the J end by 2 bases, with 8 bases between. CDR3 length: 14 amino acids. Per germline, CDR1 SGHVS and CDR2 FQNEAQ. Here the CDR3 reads CASSLGRRQETQYF. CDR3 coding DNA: TGTGCCAGCAGCTTAGGGCGGAGGCAAGAGACCCAGTACTTC.

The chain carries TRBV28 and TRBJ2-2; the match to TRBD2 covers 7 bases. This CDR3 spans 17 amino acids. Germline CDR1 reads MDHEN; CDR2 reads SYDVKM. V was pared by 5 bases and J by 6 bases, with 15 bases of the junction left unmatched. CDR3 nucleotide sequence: TGTGCCAGCAGTCCCCTCCCAGGGAGGGGAGGGTCCGGGGAGCTGTTTTTT. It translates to CASSPLPGRGGSGELFF.

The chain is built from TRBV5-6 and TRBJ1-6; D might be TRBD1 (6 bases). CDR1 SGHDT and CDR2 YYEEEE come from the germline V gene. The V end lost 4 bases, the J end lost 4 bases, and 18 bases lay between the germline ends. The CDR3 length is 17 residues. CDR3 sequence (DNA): TGTGCCAGCAGCCCTCCCCCCGGGACACCTTATAATTCACCCCTCCACTTT. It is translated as CASSPPPGTPYNSPLHF.

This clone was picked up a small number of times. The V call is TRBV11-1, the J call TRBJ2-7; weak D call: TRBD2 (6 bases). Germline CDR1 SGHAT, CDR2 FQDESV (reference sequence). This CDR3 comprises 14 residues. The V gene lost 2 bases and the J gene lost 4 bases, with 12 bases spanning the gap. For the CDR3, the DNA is TGTGCCAGCAGCTTAACCCACCGGGGGTACGAGCAGTACTTC. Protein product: CASSLTHRGYEQYF.

The CDR3 here is CASSSTGLVRYGYTF. CDR3 nucleotide sequence: TGTGCCAGCAGCTCTACAGGGTTAGTTCGGTATGGCTACACCTTC. The genes are TRBV7-9 and TRBJ1-2, with D possibly TRBD1 on 6 matching bases. The CDR3 runs to 15 residues. Trimming left V 4 bases short and J 5 bases short, with 17 bases between. Per the germline V gene, CDR1 is SEHNR and CDR2 is FQNEAQ (reference sequence).

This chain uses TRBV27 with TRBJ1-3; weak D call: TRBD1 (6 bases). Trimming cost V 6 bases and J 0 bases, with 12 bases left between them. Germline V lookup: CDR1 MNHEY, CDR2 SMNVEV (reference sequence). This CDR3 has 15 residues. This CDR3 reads CASRKDSSSGNTIYF. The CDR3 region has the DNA TGTGCCAGCAGGAAGGACAGTTCCTCTGGAAACACCATATATTTT.

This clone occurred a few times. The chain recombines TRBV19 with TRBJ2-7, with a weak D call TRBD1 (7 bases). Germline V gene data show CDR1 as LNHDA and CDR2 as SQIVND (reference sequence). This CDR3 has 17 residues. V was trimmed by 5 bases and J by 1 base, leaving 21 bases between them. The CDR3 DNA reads TGTGCCAGTAGTCTCAGGGGGGACAGAGTCCTATCCTACGAGCAGTACTTC. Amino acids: CASSLRGDRVLSYEQYF.

In DNA, the CDR3 is TGTGCCAGCAGCCCTAGCGGAGCGCACACCGGGGAGCTGTTTTTT. It translates to CASSPSGAHTGELFF. The rearrangement links TRBV3-1 (or the pseudogene TRBV3-2) to TRBJ2-2, with TRBD2 matching over 7 bases. Germline CDR1 is LGHDT and CDR2 is YNNKEL (reference sequence). With 4 bases clipped from V and 3 bases from J, the junction kept 5 bases outside the gene matches. The CDR3 has 15 residues.